The 30 T cell receptor beta chains below all came from one sample that was sequenced in a study of OX40 agonist ivuxolimab in advanced cancers. Produced via immunoSEQ multiplex PCR; TCRdb's table is partial and in-frame only. The repertoire holds about 79,000 clones, with 88% as singletons. Sequencing was performed on CD4+ or CD8+ T cells sorted from blood, taken in a trial of the OX40 agonist ivuxolimab. These TCRs come from an adult with an advanced solid tumor such as melanoma, head and neck, liver or kidney cancer.

The rearrangement joins TRBV28 to TRBJ2-2; D not certain. CDR1 and CDR2 from the germline V gene are MDHEN and SYDVKM. CDR3 length: 13 amino acids. Trimming took 4 bases from V and 6 from J, leaving 9 bases between them. CDR3: CASSSTASGELFF. Written as DNA, the CDR3 is TGTGCCAGCAGTTCGACCGCTTCCGGGGAGCTGTTTTTT. The full variable domain, rest sourced from reference TRBV28 and TRBJ2-2, is DVKVTQSSRYLVKRTGEKVFLECVQDMDHENMFWYRQDPGLGLRLIYFSYDVKMKEKGDIPEGYSVSREKKERFSLILESASTNQTSMYLCASSSTASGELFFGEGSRLTVL.

The chain couples TRBV11-2 to TRBJ2-5; no reliable D call. The CDR3 loop spans 12 amino acids. Germline loops: CDR1 SGHAT, CDR2 FQNNGV. Trimming cost V 1 base and J 3 bases, with 3 bases left between them. CDR3 loop: CASSLAEETQYF. The CDR3 nucleotides are TGTGCCAGCAGCTTAGCAGAAGAGACCCAGTACTTC.

J is TRBJ2-5 and V is TRBV14; 8 bases agree with TRBD2. The trim removed 1 base at V and 4 bases at J, leaving 8 bases unmatched. The germline gives CDR1 SGHDN, CDR2 FVKESK. There are 16 residues in the CDR3. CDR3 amino acids: CASSQVSAGGAETQYF. In DNA, the CDR3 is TGTGCCAGCAGCCAAGTCAGCGCGGGAGGCGCAGAGACCCAGTACTTC.

V and J are TRBV6-5 and TRBJ2-1, with 10 bases lining up with TRBD2. Trimming cost V 5 bases and J 5 bases; bases outside gene matches: 6. CDR1 MNHEY and CDR2 SVGAGI come from the germline V gene. CDR3 length: 15 residues. The CDR3 reads CASSRTSGADNEQFF. In nucleotides, the CDR3 is TGTGCCAGCAGTCGGACTAGCGGAGCTGACAATGAGCAGTTCTTC.

The CDR3 DNA follows: TGTGCCAGCAGCTTATCCGGACAGGGTTCCGGGGAGCTGTTTTTT. Amino acid sequence: CASSLSGQGSGELFF. The chain couples TRBV7-3 to TRBJ2-2, with 8 bases lining up with TRBD1. This CDR3 has 15 amino acids. The V segment lost 2 bases and the J segment 6 bases; nucleotides outside the gene matches: 5. CDR1 is SGHTA, CDR2 FQGTGA, per germline.

The rearrangement uses TRBV27 and TRBJ1-5; 9 bases fit TRBD1. Germline CDR1 reads MNHEY; CDR2 reads SMNVEV (reference sequence). The CDR3 runs to 16 residues. With 5 bases clipped from V and 6 bases from J, the junction kept 11 bases outside the gene matches. CDR3 region: CASSPTGTGTAQPQHF. CDR3 nucleotides: TGTGCCAGCAGTCCGACGGGGACAGGGACCGCTCAGCCCCAGCATTTT.

The table lists this clone with a count of one. The J gene is TRBJ2-2, the V gene TRBV19; no clear D. Germline V gives CDR1 LNHDA, CDR2 SQIVND (reference sequence). Deletions cut 7 bases from V and 1 base from J, with 13 bases between. This CDR3 region has 15 residues. CDR3 region: CASTLRPGNTGELFF. Here the CDR3 DNA reads TGTGCCAGTACGTTACGCCCCGGGAACACCGGGGAGCTGTTTTTT.

V usage is TRBV19 and J usage is TRBJ1-5; D remains ambiguous. V dropped 3 bases and J dropped 3 bases, with 9 bases sitting between them. This CDR3 has 14 residues. Germline V gives CDR1 LNHDA, CDR2 SQIVND (reference sequence). The CDR3 loop reads CASSIGRANQPQHF. The CDR3 nucleotides read TGTGCCAGTAGTATCGGAAGGGCCAATCAGCCCCAGCATTTT.

This chain uses TRBV28 with TRBJ1-5; no clear D gene. V dropped 7 bases and J dropped 2 bases, with 12 bases sitting between them. The CDR3 has 14 amino acids. CDR1 is MDHEN, CDR2 SYDVKM, per germline. CDR3 coding DNA: TGTGCCAGCACCGGCGGGTACGGCAATCAGCCCCAGCATTTT. It specifies CASTGGYGNQPQHF.

The genes are TRBV10-2 and TRBJ2-5; D call uncertain. V was pared by 3 bases and J by 2 bases, with 7 bases between. The CDR3 has 13 amino acids. The germline CDR1 and CDR2 sequences are WSHSY and SAAADI. The CDR3 coding sequence is TGCGCCAGCAGTGAAGGCAATCAAGAGACCCAGTACTTC. Amino acid sequence: CASSEGNQETQYF.

V gene TRBV20-1 combines with J gene TRBJ1-2; D is uncertain. V dropped 4 bases and J dropped 7 bases, with 10 bases sitting between them. Germline CDR1 DFQATT, CDR2 SNEGSKA (reference sequence). The CDR3 contains 11 residues. CDR3 DNA sequence: TGCAGTGCTACAGGAATCCTTGGCTACACCTTC. It yields the protein CSATGILGYTF.

This chain connects TRBV19 to TRBJ1-2, with D possibly being TRBD1 (6 bases). The ends were cut back, 6 bases at V and 6 bases at J, with 17 bases in the middle. Germline loops: CDR1 LNHDA, CDR2 SQIVND (reference sequence). CDR3 size: 14 residues. The CDR3 DNA is TGTGCCAGTAGCGAGACAGGCCAAGGGGATGGCTACACCTTC. This translates into CASSETGQGDGYTF.

This chain joins TRBV7-9 and TRBJ2-1; TRBD2 agrees at 7 bases. Per the germline V gene, CDR1 is SEHNR and CDR2 is FQNEAQ (reference sequence). The CDR3 sequence is 16 residues long. V lost 0 bases to trimming and J lost 1 base; unmatched junction nucleotides: 3. The DNA of the CDR3 is TGTGCCAGCAGCTTAGCGGGAGGGAGGTCCTACAATGAGCAGTTCTTC. It is translated as CASSLAGGRSYNEQFF.

This chain uses TRBV29-1 with TRBJ2-2; D not resolved. V lost 4 bases, J lost 1 base, and 4 bases lay in between. Germline lookup yields CDR1 SQVTM and CDR2 ANQGSEA. This CDR3 region has 12 residues. This CDR3 is CSVGMNTGELFF. The CDR3 region has the DNA TGCAGCGTTGGTATGAACACCGGGGAGCTGTTTTTT.

The V call is TRBV30, the J call TRBJ2-7; 8 bases align to TRBD2. Looked up from germline, CDR1 is GTSNPN and CDR2 is SVGIG (reference sequence). This CDR3 spans 15 amino acids. Trimming at V came to 0 bases and at J to 3 bases, leaving 7 bases not matched to a gene. This CDR3 is CAWSVRGGLYYEQYF. Written as DNA, the CDR3 is TGTGCCTGGAGTGTTCGGGGGGGACTCTACTACGAGCAGTACTTC.

This chain uses TRBV19 with TRBJ2-1, with 8 bases lining up with TRBD2. Germline CDR1 is LNHDA and CDR2 is SQIVND (reference sequence). CDR3 length: 15 residues. After removal of 2 bases from V and 6 bases from J, the junction contained 6 bases not matched to a gene. This chain's CDR3 is CASSIRTAGVNEQFF. The CDR3 DNA reads as TGTGCCAGTAGTATAAGGACAGCGGGAGTCAATGAGCAGTTCTTC.

V usage is TRBV7-3 and J usage is TRBJ2-3; TRBD2 agrees at 14 bases. Looked up from germline, CDR1 is SGHTA and CDR2 is FQGTGA. The J segment lost 3 bases and the V segment lost 5 bases, leaving 10 bases of the junction unmatched. This CDR3 has 18 amino acids. The CDR3 is CASSPKVTSGRETDTQYF. The CDR3 DNA is TGTGCCAGCAGCCCAAAAGTGACTAGCGGGAGGGAAACAGATACGCAGTATTTT.

The chain joins TRBV7-2 to TRBJ2-7; D is tentatively TRBD1 or TRBD2 (5 bases each). The CDR3 covers 15 residues. Germline V gene lookup returns CDR1 SGHTA and CDR2 FQGNSA. The V end was cut by 3 bases, the J end by 4 bases, with 16 bases between. CDR3 loop: CASSLLSLWGYEQYF. In DNA, the CDR3 is TGTGCCAGCAGCTTGTTGAGCCTCTGGGGGTACGAGCAGTACTTC.

This clone was seen only once. The J gene is TRBJ1-3, the V gene TRBV18; D unresolved. Germline V gives CDR1 KGHSH, CDR2 LQKENI. This CDR3 is 14 amino acids long. V was cut by 5 bases and J by 4 bases, with 12 bases left in between. CDR3 nucleotide sequence: TGTGCCAGCTCAGTGACGGAATACGGAAACACCATATATTTT. This codes for CASSVTEYGNTIYF.

This chain links TRBV2 with TRBJ2-3; D might be TRBD2 (7 bases). Trimming stripped 0 bases from V and 8 bases from J, with 18 bases between. The CDR3 runs to 16 residues. Looked up from germline, CDR1 is SNHLY and CDR2 is FYNNEI. CDR3 DNA sequence: TGTGCCAGCAGTGAAGCGGGGGGGCCGTACGGCGGTACGCAGTATTTT. Its protein product is CASSEAGGPYGGTQYF.

The rearrangement uses TRBV2 and TRBJ1-1; no definite D call. The CDR3 has 15 amino acids. Germline CDR1 SNHLY, CDR2 FYNNEI. Trimming pared 3 bases from V and 1 base from J, leaving 12 bases between. The CDR3 protein is CASSEDRRTNTEAFF. The CDR3 DNA reads as TGTGCCAGCAGTGAGGACCGCCGGACGAACACTGAAGCTTTCTTT.

In its sample, this clone was seen once. The chain employs TRBV7-2 and TRBJ2-1; 14 bases line up with TRBD2. V lost 5 bases to trimming and J lost 7 bases; unmatched junction nucleotides: 10. The length of the CDR3 is 17 residues. Germline-derived CDR1 and CDR2 are SGHTA and FQGNSA. CDR3: CASSPGTSGSLGNEQFF. For the CDR3, the DNA is TGTGCCAGCAGCCCCGGGACTAGCGGGAGTCTGGGTAATGAGCAGTTCTTC.

The chain is built from TRBV19 and TRBJ2-5; D might be TRBD2 (5 bases). The germline V and J ends were trimmed by 6 bases and 0 bases, with 8 bases remaining between them. This CDR3 comprises 13 residues. Germline V gene sequence: CDR1 LNHDA, CDR2 SQIVND (reference sequence). The CDR3 region is CASSAADQETQYF. CDR3 coding DNA: TGTGCCAGTAGCGCAGCGGACCAAGAGACCCAGTACTTC.

This chain connects TRBV4-1 to TRBJ2-5; 9 nucleotides align to TRBD2. The V gene end was trimmed by 2 bases and the J gene end by 2 bases; junction bases not matched to a gene: 15. Germline V gene lookup returns CDR1 MGHRA and CDR2 YSYEKL. There are 19 residues in the CDR3. CDR3 nucleotide sequence: TGCGCCAGCAGCCAAATGGGCGGGGGGGAGGGTGGATTTCAAGAGACCCAGTACTTC. It is translated as CASSQMGGGEGGFQETQYF.

The chain uses TRBV5-1 and TRBJ2-1, with TRBD2 matching 9 bases. After removal of 0 bases from V and 16 bases from J, the junction contained 8 bases not matched to a gene. This CDR3 contains 13 residues. Germline CDR1 reads SGHRS; CDR2 reads YFSETQ. Here the CDR3 DNA reads TGCGCCAGCAGCTTGGATCCTAGCGGGGTCTTATTCTTC. Translation: CASSLDPSGVLFF.

This chain links TRBV6-1 with TRBJ1-4; no reliable D call. Germline V gene sequence: CDR1 MNHNS, CDR2 SASEGT. The germline V and J ends were trimmed by 7 bases and 8 bases, with 14 bases remaining between them. This CDR3 has 13 amino acids. For the CDR3, the DNA is TGTGCCAGCACGGGGAGGGTGGACGAAAAACTGTTTTTT. It encodes CASTGRVDEKLFF.

The rearrangement uses TRBV6-1 and TRBJ1-2; no definite D call. V shed 4 bases and J shed 4 bases, with 10 bases lying between them. Germline CDR1 MNHNS, CDR2 SASEGT. The CDR3 has 13 residues. The CDR3 spells CASSGSIGYGYTF. The CDR3 nucleotides read TGTGCCAGCAGTGGGTCAATCGGCTATGGCTACACCTTC.

On this clone: At one boundary the junction diverges from the germline segment, which might be a read error. The CDR3 nucleotides read TGTGTCAGCAGCTTAGGTCTAGCGGGAGAAGGCGAGACCCAGTACTTC. Its protein product is CVSSLGLAGEGETQYF. J is TRBJ2-5 and V is TRBV11-1, with 10 bases identical to TRBD2. There are 16 residues in the CDR3. Germline V gene data show CDR1 as SGHAT and CDR2 as FQDESV (reference sequence).

In DNA form, the CDR3 reads TGTGCCAGCAGTGGCGGGGGGGAGGGTGAAAAACTGTTTTTT. Translated, it gives CASSGGGEGEKLFF. The chain carries TRBV6-1 and TRBJ1-4, with D tentatively TRBD1 (5 bases). The germline gives CDR1 MNHNS, CDR2 SASEGT. V lost 4 bases and J lost 7, with 13 bases in between. The CDR3 is made up of 14 amino acids.

This rearrangement joins TRBV5-8 to TRBJ2-7; D may match TRBD1 or TRBD2 (5 bases each). The ends were cut back, 0 bases at V and 7 bases at J, with 14 bases in the middle. The germline gives CDR1 SGHTS, CDR2 YDEGEE. The CDR3 consists of 14 residues. CDR3 nucleotide sequence: TGTGCCAGCAGCTTGGCCCGGGGCAGGGCTGAGCAGTACTTC. Translated, it gives CASSLARGRAEQYF.